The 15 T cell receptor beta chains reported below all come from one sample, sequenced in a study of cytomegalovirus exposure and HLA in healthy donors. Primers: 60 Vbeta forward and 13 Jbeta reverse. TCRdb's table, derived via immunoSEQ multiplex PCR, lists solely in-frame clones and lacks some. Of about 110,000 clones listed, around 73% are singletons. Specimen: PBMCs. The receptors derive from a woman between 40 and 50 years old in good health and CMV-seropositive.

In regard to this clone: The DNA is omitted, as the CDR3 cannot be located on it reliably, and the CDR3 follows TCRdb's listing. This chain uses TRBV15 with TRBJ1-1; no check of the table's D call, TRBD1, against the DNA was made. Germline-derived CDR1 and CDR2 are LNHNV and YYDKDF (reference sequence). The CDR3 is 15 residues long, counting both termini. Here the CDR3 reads CATSILDRGNTEAFF.

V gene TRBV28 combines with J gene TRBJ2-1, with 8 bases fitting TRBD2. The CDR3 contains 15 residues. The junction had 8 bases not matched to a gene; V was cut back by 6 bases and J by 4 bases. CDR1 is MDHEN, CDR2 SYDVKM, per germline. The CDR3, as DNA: TGTGCCAGCAGCCCCCCGGCGGGGGGTTACAATGAGCAGTTCTTC. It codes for CASSPPAGGYNEQFF.

The CDR3 nucleotides read TGTGCCAGCAGTTACACACGGGTAGGCACTGAAGCTTTCTTT. As protein: CASSYTRVGTEAFF. This chain connects TRBV6-5 to TRBJ1-1; D call uncertain. CDR1 is MNHEY and CDR2 is SVGAGI in the germline V gene. The length of the CDR3 is 14 residues. V lost 2 bases and J 4 bases, leaving 11 bases between the germline ends.

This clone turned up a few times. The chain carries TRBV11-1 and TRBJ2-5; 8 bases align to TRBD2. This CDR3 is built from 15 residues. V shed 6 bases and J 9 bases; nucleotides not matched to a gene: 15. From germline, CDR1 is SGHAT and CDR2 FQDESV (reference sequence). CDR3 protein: CASSPRPRGALSQYF. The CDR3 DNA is TGTGCCAGCAGTCCCCGCCCGCGGGGGGCGCTGTCCCAGTACTTC.

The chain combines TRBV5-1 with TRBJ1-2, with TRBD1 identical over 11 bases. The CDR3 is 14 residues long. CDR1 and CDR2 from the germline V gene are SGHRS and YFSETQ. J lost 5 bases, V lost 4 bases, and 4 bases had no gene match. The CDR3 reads CASSPGTGGYGYTF. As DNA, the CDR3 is TGCGCCAGCAGCCCCGGGACAGGGGGATATGGCTACACCTTC.

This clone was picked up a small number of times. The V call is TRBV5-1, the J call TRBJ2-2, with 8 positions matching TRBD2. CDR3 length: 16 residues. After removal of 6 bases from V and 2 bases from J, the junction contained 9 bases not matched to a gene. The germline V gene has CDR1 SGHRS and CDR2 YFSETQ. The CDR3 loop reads CASNLEAGGNTGELFF. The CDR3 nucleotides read TGCGCCAGCAATTTGGAGGCGGGGGGTAACACCGGGGAGCTGTTTTTT.

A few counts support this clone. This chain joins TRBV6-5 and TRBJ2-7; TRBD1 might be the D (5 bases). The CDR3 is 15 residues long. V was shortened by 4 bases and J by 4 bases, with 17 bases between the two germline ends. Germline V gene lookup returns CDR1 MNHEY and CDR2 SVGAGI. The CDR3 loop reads CASSSLGLLRYEQYF. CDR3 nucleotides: TGTGCCAGCAGTTCTCTGGGGCTCCTTCGGTACGAGCAGTACTTC.

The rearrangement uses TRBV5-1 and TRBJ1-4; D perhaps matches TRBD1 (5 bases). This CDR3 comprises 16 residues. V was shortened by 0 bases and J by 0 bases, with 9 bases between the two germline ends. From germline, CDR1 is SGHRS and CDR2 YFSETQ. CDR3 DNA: TGCGCCAGCAGCTTGGGGCGGGGGGCAACTAATGAAAAACTGTTTTTT. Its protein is CASSLGRGATNEKLFF.

CDR3 bases: TGTGCCAGCAGCTCCTTAGCGGGGGGGCCAAATACGCAGTATTTT. It translates to CASSSLAGGPNTQYF. The rearrangement links TRBV7-2 to TRBJ2-3; 11 positions match TRBD2. Germline V CDR1 and CDR2: SGHTA, FQGNSA. This CDR3 is 15 amino acids long. V trimming: 4 bases; J trimming: 7 bases; junction bases outside the gene matches: 7.

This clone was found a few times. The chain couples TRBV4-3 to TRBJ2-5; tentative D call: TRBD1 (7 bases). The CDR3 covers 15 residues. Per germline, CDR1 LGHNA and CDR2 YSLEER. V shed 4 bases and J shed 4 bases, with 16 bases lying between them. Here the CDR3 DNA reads TGCGCCAGCAGCCCCAAACAGGGGAGGCGAGAGACCCAGTACTTC. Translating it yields CASSPKQGRRETQYF.

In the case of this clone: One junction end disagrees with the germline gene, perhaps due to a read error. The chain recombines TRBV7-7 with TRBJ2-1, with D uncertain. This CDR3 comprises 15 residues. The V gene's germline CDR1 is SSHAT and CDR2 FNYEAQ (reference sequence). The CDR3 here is CASSLVPARYNEQFF. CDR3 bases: TGTGCTAGCAGCTTAGTACCCGCGCGGTACAATGAGCAGTTCTTC.

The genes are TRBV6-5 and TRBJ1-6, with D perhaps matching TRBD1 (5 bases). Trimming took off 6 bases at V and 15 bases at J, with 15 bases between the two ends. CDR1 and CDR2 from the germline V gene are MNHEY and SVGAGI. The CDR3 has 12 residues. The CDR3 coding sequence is TGTGCCAGCAGATCGGACAAACGGGTCCTCCACTTT. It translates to CASRSDKRVLHF.

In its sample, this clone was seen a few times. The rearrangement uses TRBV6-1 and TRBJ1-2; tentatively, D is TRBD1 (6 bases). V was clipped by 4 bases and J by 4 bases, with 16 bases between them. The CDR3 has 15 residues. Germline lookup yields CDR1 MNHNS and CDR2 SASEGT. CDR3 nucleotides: TGTGCCAGCAGTGCCTCCAGGGGCTACTCCTATGGCTACACCTTC. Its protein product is CASSASRGYSYGYTF.

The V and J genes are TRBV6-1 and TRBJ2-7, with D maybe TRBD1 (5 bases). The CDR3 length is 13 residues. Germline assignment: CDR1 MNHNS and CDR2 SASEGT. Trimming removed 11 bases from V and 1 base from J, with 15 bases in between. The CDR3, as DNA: TGTGCCGCCAGGACATATCCATCCTACGAGCAGTACTTC. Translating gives CAARTYPSYEQYF.

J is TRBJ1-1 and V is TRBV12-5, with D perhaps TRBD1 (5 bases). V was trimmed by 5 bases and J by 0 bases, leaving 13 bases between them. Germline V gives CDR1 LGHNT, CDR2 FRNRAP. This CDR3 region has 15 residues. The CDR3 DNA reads TGTGCTAGTGGTAAGCTCCAGGGATTGAACACTGAAGCTTTCTTT. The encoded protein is CASGKLQGLNTEAFF.